A single sample is the source of the 29 T cell receptor beta chains below, sequenced in a study of blood T cell repertoires in COVID-19. Libraries were prepared by immunoSEQ multiplex PCR; TCRdb keeps only in-frame clonotypes and omits some of them. The data show under 200,000 clones, roughly 90% seen once. Sequencing input: peripheral blood. The receptors originated from a young man with active or convalescent COVID-19.

The rearrangement links TRBV10-3 to TRBJ1-6, with TRBD1 identical over 9 bases. With V trimmed by 2 bases and J by 8 bases, 7 bases remained unmatched. The CDR3 has 16 residues. Germline CDR1 is ENHRY and CDR2 is SYGVKD. CDR3 region: CAISEPRTGVDSPLHF. DNA for the CDR3: TGTGCCATCAGTGAGCCAAGGACAGGGGTAGATTCACCCCTCCACTTT.

The sample holds one count of this clone. DNA for the CDR3: TGTGCCAGCAGTGAATTGGCTAGCGGATCCGGGGAGCTGTTTTTT. This sequence encodes CASSELASGSGELFF. The chain carries TRBV6-1 and TRBJ2-2; 7 nucleotides line up with TRBD2. J lost 6 bases, V lost 2 bases, and 6 bases had no gene match. Germline V gene sequence: CDR1 MNHNS, CDR2 SASEGT. This CDR3 contains 15 residues.

V usage is TRBV30 and J usage is TRBJ2-2; 8 nucleotides align to TRBD2. Germline CDR1 GTSNPN, CDR2 SVGIG (reference sequence). This CDR3 is built from 15 residues. V gave up 5 bases and J gave up 5 bases; unmatched junction bases: 10. The CDR3: CAWELAGVWTGELFF. As DNA, the CDR3 is TGTGCCTGGGAGCTAGCGGGTGTTTGGACCGGGGAGCTGTTTTTT.

The rearrangement joins TRBV7-9 to TRBJ2-1, with TRBD2 matching over 8 bases. The CDR3 is 15 residues long. V lost 1 base to trimming and J lost 6 bases; unmatched junction nucleotides: 5. Germline assignment: CDR1 SEHNR and CDR2 FQNEAQ (reference sequence). The CDR3 DNA reads TGTGCCAGCAGCTTAGTCGGGGGGGCCTTCAATGAGCAGTTCTTC. Translating it yields CASSLVGGAFNEQFF.

The rearrangement uses TRBV7-2 and TRBJ2-2, with 9 positions matching TRBD1. Unmatched junction bases numbered 11, after V lost 5 bases and J lost 4 bases. This CDR3 region has 17 residues. Germline V CDR1 and CDR2: SGHTA, FQGNSA. Here the CDR3 DNA reads TGTGCCAGCAGCCCACAAGCGGGACAGGGAATCACCGGGGAGCTGTTTTTT. Protein product: CASSPQAGQGITGELFF.

V and J are TRBV27 and TRBJ2-5; D might be TRBD1 (6 bases). Germline V gives CDR1 MNHEY, CDR2 SMNVEV (reference sequence). The CDR3 sequence is 13 residues long. V lost 6 bases and J 2 bases, leaving 10 bases between the germline ends. The CDR3 loop is CASSQTGQETQYF. The CDR3 DNA reads as TGTGCCAGCAGCCAGACAGGACAAGAGACCCAGTACTTC.

The chain carries TRBV7-9 and TRBJ2-7; 7 bases are a match to TRBD2. Germline CDR1 SEHNR, CDR2 FQNEAQ (reference sequence). Unmatched junction bases numbered 6, after V lost 5 bases and J lost 2 bases. This CDR3 contains 14 residues. The CDR3 nucleotides read TGTGCCAGCAGCGCCGGGACTATAACCTACGAGCAGTACTTC. This gives the protein CASSAGTITYEQYF.

This clone was seen only once. The rearrangement uses TRBV5-1 and TRBJ2-3; 7 bases match TRBD2. The J segment lost 4 bases and the V segment lost 3 bases, leaving 2 bases of the junction unmatched. The CDR3 runs 13 residues. The V gene's germline CDR1 is SGHRS and CDR2 YFSETQ. CDR3 sequence (DNA): TGCGCCAGCAGCTGGACTAGTGCAGATACGCAGTATTTT. Translation gives CASSWTSADTQYF.

This chain links TRBV30 with TRBJ1-5; possible D gene TRBD1, 5 bases. V was clipped by 1 base and J by 0 bases, with 10 bases between them. The germline CDR1 and CDR2 sequences are GTSNPN and SVGIG (reference sequence). The CDR3 covers 15 residues. For the CDR3, the DNA is TGTGCCTGGAGTGCGACAGCTTATAGCAATCAGCCCCAGCATTTT. Translation: CAWSATAYSNQPQHF.

This clone was picked up one time. This chain uses TRBV19 with TRBJ2-6, with D hard to call. The CDR3 contains 17 residues. The germline gives CDR1 LNHDA, CDR2 SQIVND (reference sequence). V was trimmed by 3 bases and J by 0 bases, leaving 12 bases between them. As DNA, the CDR3 is TGTGCCAGTAGTATGGGCAGGCTTAGCTCTGGGGCCAACGTCCTGACTTTC. Translated, it gives CASSMGRLSSGANVLTF.

The chain combines TRBV5-1 with TRBJ2-1, with 8 bases that match TRBD2. Germline V gene lookup returns CDR1 SGHRS and CDR2 YFSETQ. J gave up 12 bases and V 10 bases, and 15 bases lay outside the gene matches. The CDR3 loop spans 13 amino acids. This chain's CDR3 is CASRQTSGIGQFF. CDR3 DNA: TGCGCCTCCCGGCAAACTAGCGGCATTGGGCAGTTCTTC.

The rearrangement joins TRBV4-3 to TRBJ2-3; 7 positions match TRBD2. The CDR3 runs 16 residues. Germline V gene data show CDR1 as LGHNA and CDR2 as YSLEER. V lost 1 base and J lost 6; bases outside the gene matches: 10. CDR3 protein: CASSQGAAGRGDTQYF. In DNA, the CDR3 is TGCGCCAGCAGCCAAGGAGCGGCAGGGCGGGGGGATACGCAGTATTTT.

This chain uses TRBV27 with TRBJ2-1; tentative D call: TRBD2 (5 bases). This CDR3 spans 15 amino acids. The germline gives CDR1 MNHEY, CDR2 SMNVEV (reference sequence). Trimming took 2 bases from V and 2 from J, leaving 10 bases between them. The CDR3 protein is CASSLAGRTYNEQFF. DNA for the CDR3: TGTGCCAGCAGTTTAGCGGGTCGGACCTACAATGAGCAGTTCTTC.

The rearrangement uses TRBV2 and TRBJ1-6; 8 nucleotides align to TRBD1. This CDR3 has 16 amino acids. Germline trimming cut 6 bases from V and 0 bases from J; bases unmatched to any gene: 4. Per the germline V gene, CDR1 is SNHLY and CDR2 is FYNNEI. Written as DNA, the CDR3 is TGTGCCAGCAGGGGGGACAGGAGCTCCTATAATTCACCCCTCCACTTT. Encoded protein: CASRGDRSSYNSPLHF.

Regarding this clone: At one of its ends the junction is not consistent with the germline gene, which may arise from a read error. This chain uses TRBV7-8 with TRBJ2-5; weak D call: TRBD2 (5 bases). Germline V gene lookup returns CDR1 SGHVS and CDR2 FQNEAQ. This CDR3 spans 8 amino acids. CDR3 in DNA: TGTGCCAGCAGCGCGAGGGACTTC. Amino acid sequence: CASSARDF.

The CDR3, as DNA: TGCGCCAGCAGCCAAGACCCGGCGGAGGGCATACTGGAGACCCAGTACTTC. It encodes CASSQDPAEGILETQYF. V and J are TRBV4-1 and TRBJ2-5, with a tentative D call TRBD2 (6 bases). This CDR3 has 17 residues. The germline CDR1 and CDR2 sequences are MGHRA and YSYEKL. The V and J ends lost 0 bases and 5 bases respectively, with 19 bases between them.

The chain couples TRBV4-2 to TRBJ2-1; tentative D call: TRBD1 (6 bases). CDR1 is LGHNA, CDR2 YNFKEQ, per germline. This CDR3 has 16 amino acids. The V end lost 0 bases, the J end lost 1 base, and 10 bases lay between the germline ends. The CDR3 protein is CASSQEVQGSYNEQFF. In DNA, the CDR3 is TGTGCCAGCAGCCAAGAAGTACAGGGATCCTACAATGAGCAGTTCTTC.

This clone was observed a single time. This chain joins TRBV5-1 and TRBJ1-6; 7 positions agree with TRBD1. Per germline, CDR1 SGHRS and CDR2 YFSETQ. Trimming removed 2 bases from V and 5 bases from J; junction bases left unmatched: 7. This CDR3 contains 16 residues. The CDR3 DNA reads as TGCGCCAGCAGCTTCTCACAGGGGCCACATAATTCACCCCTCCACTTT. Its translation is CASSFSQGPHNSPLHF.

J is TRBJ1-1 and V is TRBV6-2 or TRBV6-3; possible D gene TRBD1, 5 bases. This CDR3 comprises 15 residues. The V and J ends lost 5 bases and 4 bases respectively, with 17 bases between them. Germline lookup yields CDR1 MNHEY and CDR2 SVGEGT. The CDR3 DNA reads as TGTGCCAGCAGTATCGACGGGGGTGGTGGCACTGAAGCTTTCTTT. Amino acids: CASSIDGGGGTEAFF.

The chain is built from TRBV3-1 (or the pseudogene TRBV3-2) and TRBJ1-2; D not resolved. CDR3 length equals 14 residues. Trimming took 5 bases from V and 7 from J, leaving 17 bases between them. CDR1 and CDR2 (germline): LGHDT, YNNKEL (reference sequence). As DNA, the CDR3 is TGTGCCAGCAGCTCAAACTTCGGGATAGGTGGCTACACCTTC. Its translation is CASSSNFGIGGYTF.

The chain recombines TRBV11-2 with TRBJ2-1, with unresolved D. In germline, CDR1 is SGHAT, CDR2 FQNNGV. V was clipped by 0 bases and J by 0 bases, with 9 bases between them. This CDR3 has 16 residues. The CDR3 nucleotides read TGTGCCAGCAGCTTAGATGTGGCTCACTCCTACAATGAGCAGTTCTTC. Translation: CASSLDVAHSYNEQFF.

In DNA, the CDR3 is TGTGCCAGCAGCCACGAAAATAGAGCAGGGATGGATGAAAAACTGTTTTTT. This sequence encodes CASSHENRAGMDEKLFF. This chain joins TRBV4-2 and TRBJ1-4; maybe TRBD1 (5 bases). Between the trimmed V and J ends, which lost 3 bases and 6 bases, there was a span of 20 bases. Germline V gene sequence: CDR1 LGHNA, CDR2 YNFKEQ. This CDR3 comprises 17 residues.

The chain is built from TRBV14 and TRBJ2-7, with 7 bases lining up with TRBD1. The germline V gene has CDR1 SGHDN and CDR2 FVKESK. V was pared by 7 bases and J by 3 bases, with 6 bases of the junction left unmatched. This CDR3 contains 13 residues. As DNA, the CDR3 is TGTGCCAGCACTGACTCAGGGGGCTACGAGCAGTACTTC. Translating it yields CASTDSGGYEQYF.

The rearrangement joins TRBV29-1 to TRBJ1-2; D not certain. Per germline, CDR1 SQVTM and CDR2 ANQGSEA. CDR3 size: 11 residues. With 3 bases removed from V and 6 bases from J, the gap between germline ends came to 8 bases. The CDR3 sequence is CSVDVAHGYTF. In DNA form, the CDR3 reads TGCAGCGTTGATGTAGCTCATGGCTACACCTTC.

This clone came up a few times. The chain has TRBV6-5 and TRBJ1-2; 7 positions match TRBD1. The CDR3 runs 15 residues. V trimming: 8 bases; J trimming: 3 bases; junction bases outside the gene matches: 12. CDR1 and CDR2 from the germline V gene are MNHEY and SVGAGI. The CDR3 protein is CASRGPRGAYYGYTF. In nucleotides, the CDR3 is TGTGCCAGCCGGGGGCCCAGGGGGGCCTACTATGGCTACACCTTC.

J is TRBJ2-5 and V is TRBV19; TRBD1 matches at 7 bases. Germline CDR1 is LNHDA and CDR2 is SQIVND (reference sequence). There are 14 residues in the CDR3. V lost 6 bases and J lost 2; bases outside the gene matches: 6. CDR3 sequence: CASRPGTAQETQYF. As DNA, the CDR3 is TGTGCCAGTAGGCCCGGGACAGCTCAAGAGACCCAGTACTTC.

This clone came up a few times. The chain carries TRBV29-1 and TRBJ1-5; tentatively, D is TRBD1 (5 bases). Germline CDR1 SQVTM, CDR2 ANQGSEA. Between the trimmed V and J ends, which lost 1 base and 12 bases, there was a span of 16 bases. The CDR3 loop spans 13 amino acids. The CDR3 region has the DNA TGCAGCGTTGAAGGGGGGGAATTCGAGGTCCAGCATTTT. Residues: CSVEGGEFEVQHF. Drawing the rest from reference TRBV29-1 and TRBJ1-5, the complete variable domain is SAVISQKPSRDICQRGTSLTIQCQVDSQVTMMFWYRQQPGQSLTLIATANQGSEATYESGFVIDKFPISRPNLTFSTLTVSNMSPEDSSIYLCSVEGGEFEVQHFGDGTRLSIL.

This sequence joins TRBV2 and TRBJ2-1, with 7 bases that match TRBD2. The germline gives CDR1 SNHLY, CDR2 FYNNEI. This CDR3 comprises 14 residues. The V and J ends lost 4 bases and 12 bases, in that order; junction bases with no gene match: 12. Here the CDR3 DNA reads TGTGCCAGCAGTGTGGGGGGGAACGTATTAGTGCAGTTCTTC. It encodes CASSVGGNVLVQFF.

The J gene is TRBJ1-1, the V gene TRBV15; tentative D call: TRBD1 (5 bases). Looked up from germline, CDR1 is LNHNV and CDR2 is YYDKDF (reference sequence). The V gene lost 0 bases and the J gene lost 4 bases, with 12 bases spanning the gap. CDR3 size: 15 residues. The CDR3 protein is CATSRDGASGTEAFF. Written as DNA, the CDR3 is TGTGCCACCAGCAGAGATGGGGCTAGCGGCACTGAAGCTTTCTTT.